Below are 14 T cell receptor beta chains sequenced from a single sample in a study of blood T cell repertoires in COVID-19. Sequenced by immunoSEQ multiplex PCR; TCRdb stores in-frame clones only, minus some. The sample consists of fewer than 350,000 clones, approximately 81% of them appearing once. Source material: peripheral blood. All receptors come from a woman aged 55-70 years with active or convalescent COVID-19.

As DNA, the CDR3 is TGTGCCAGCAGCGTCGGGACAGGGACTGAAGCTTTCTTT. Residues: CASSVGTGTEAFF. This sequence joins TRBV9 and TRBJ1-1; 9 nucleotides agree with TRBD1. CDR3 length: 13 residues. Trimming cost V 2 bases and J 5 bases; bases outside gene matches: 1. In germline, CDR1 is SGDLS, CDR2 YYNGEE.

The CDR3 here is CASSLDGPDNEQFF. The CDR3 DNA sequence: TGTGCCAGCAGCTTAGATGGGCCGGACAATGAGCAGTTCTTC. This sequence joins TRBV11-2 and TRBJ2-1, with D hard to call. V lost 0 bases and J 5 bases, leaving 8 bases between the germline ends. CDR1 is SGHAT, CDR2 FQNNGV, per germline. The CDR3 length is 14 residues.

The J gene is TRBJ1-2, the V gene TRBV5-1; TRBD1 matches at 7 bases. Germline loops: CDR1 SGHRS, CDR2 YFSETQ. V lost 0 bases to trimming and J lost 3 bases; unmatched junction nucleotides: 5. The CDR3 consists of 15 residues. This chain's CDR3 is CASSLVITGDYGYTF. The CDR3 DNA follows: TGCGCCAGCAGCTTGGTAATTACAGGGGACTATGGCTACACCTTC.

V usage is TRBV6-4 and J usage is TRBJ1-1, with TRBD1 identical over 7 bases. The CDR3 is 14 residues long. The V segment lost 6 bases and the J segment 3 bases; nucleotides outside the gene matches: 7. Germline V gene sequence: CDR1 MRHNA, CDR2 SNTAGT. Here the CDR3 DNA reads TGTGCCAGCAGACCCCGGGACAGCTACACTGAAGCTTTCTTT. Its translation: CASRPRDSYTEAFF.

The chain recombines TRBV5-8 with TRBJ2-5, with 9 bases fitting TRBD2. This CDR3 comprises 15 residues. From germline, CDR1 is SGHTS and CDR2 YDEGEE. Trimming removed 2 bases from V and 1 base from J; junction bases left unmatched: 3. The CDR3 sequence is CASSFSGGPQETQYF. CDR3 bases: TGTGCCAGCAGCTTTAGCGGGGGCCCCCAAGAGACCCAGTACTTC.

V usage is TRBV7-9 and J usage is TRBJ1-1; tentatively, D is TRBD1 (5 bases). The ends were cut back, 3 bases at V and 3 bases at J, with 14 bases in the middle. The CDR3 is 15 residues long. Germline CDR1 and CDR2: SEHNR and FQNEAQ (reference sequence). The CDR3 DNA is TGTGCCAGCAGCTTTAGGGGTCATGAGGACACTGAAGCTTTCTTT. It yields the protein CASSFRGHEDTEAFF.

The rearrangement uses TRBV7-3 and TRBJ2-1; possible D gene TRBD2, 5 bases. The V and J ends lost 1 base and 9 bases respectively, with 10 bases between them. CDR1 is SGHTA and CDR2 is FQGTGA in the germline V gene. The CDR3 runs 13 residues. CDR3 coding DNA: TGTGCCAGCAGCTTAATTACAGCGGCTGAGCAGTTCTTC. Its protein is CASSLITAAEQFF.

This chain uses TRBV7-2 with TRBJ2-5, with D maybe TRBD2 (5 bases). Deletions cut 1 base from V and 5 bases from J, with 11 bases between. CDR1 and CDR2 from the germline V gene are SGHTA and FQGNSA. The CDR3 has 14 amino acids. DNA of the CDR3: TGTGCCAGCAGCTTAGTTGCGGGTCGGGAGACCCAGTACTTC. Residues: CASSLVAGRETQYF.

The chain uses TRBV5-3 and TRBJ2-7; TRBD1 is a possible D gene (6 bases). TRBV5-3 is an open reading frame, and its role is uncertain. The CDR3 sequence is 16 residues long. Trimming took 3 bases from V and 4 from J, leaving 20 bases between them. The CDR3, as DNA: TGTGCCAGAAGCTCATGGGTACAGGGCCCTCGATACGAGCAGTACTTC. This codes for CARSSWVQGPRYEQYF.

The chain carries TRBV4-3 and TRBJ2-1, with D unclear. From germline, CDR1 is LGHNA and CDR2 YSLEER. With 0 bases removed from V and 2 bases from J, the gap between germline ends came to 11 bases. The CDR3 totals 16 residues. CDR3 sequence reads: CASSQDGAFPYNEQFF. The DNA for the CDR3 is TGCGCCAGCAGCCAAGATGGAGCCTTCCCCTACAATGAGCAGTTCTTC.

V gene TRBV6-6 combines with J gene TRBJ2-2, with 9 bases that match TRBD1. The germline V gene encodes CDR1 MNHNY and CDR2 SVGAGI (reference sequence). The CDR3 totals 15 residues. Losses at the gene ends were 5 bases for V and 5 bases for J; bases not matched to a gene: 6. The CDR3 DNA sequence: TGTGCCAGCAGTCTACAGGGGGCTCGAACCGGGGAGCTGTTTTTT. Protein product: CASSLQGARTGELFF.

This clone was seen a few times. The J gene is TRBJ1-3, the V gene TRBV7-6, with D hard to call. Trimming left V 1 base short and J 7 bases short, with 14 bases between. Per the germline V gene, CDR1 is SGHVS and CDR2 is FNYEAQ. CDR3 length: 15 residues. CDR3 loop: CASSLGSGGGNTIYF. Here the CDR3 DNA reads TGTGCCAGCAGCTTAGGGTCGGGTGGAGGGAACACCATATATTTT.

This clone came up a few times. J is TRBJ1-5 and V is TRBV30; D may be TRBD1 (5 bases). Germline CDR1 is GTSNPN and CDR2 is SVGIG (reference sequence). This CDR3 contains 13 residues. V dropped 1 base and J dropped 9 bases, with 13 bases sitting between them. CDR3 nucleotide sequence: TGTGCCTGGAGTGGGGGGGTAGAAGTGCCCCAGCATTTT. Translation gives CAWSGGVEVPQHF.

The rearrangement links TRBV4-2 to TRBJ1-3, with D unclear. The germline V gene encodes CDR1 LGHNA and CDR2 YNFKEQ. The CDR3 contains 15 residues. V lost 1 base to trimming and J lost 0 bases, with 7 bases between them. As DNA, the CDR3 is TGTGCCAGCAGCCAAGCGTCGTCCTCTGGAAACACCATATATTTT. Protein sequence: CASSQASSSGNTIYF.